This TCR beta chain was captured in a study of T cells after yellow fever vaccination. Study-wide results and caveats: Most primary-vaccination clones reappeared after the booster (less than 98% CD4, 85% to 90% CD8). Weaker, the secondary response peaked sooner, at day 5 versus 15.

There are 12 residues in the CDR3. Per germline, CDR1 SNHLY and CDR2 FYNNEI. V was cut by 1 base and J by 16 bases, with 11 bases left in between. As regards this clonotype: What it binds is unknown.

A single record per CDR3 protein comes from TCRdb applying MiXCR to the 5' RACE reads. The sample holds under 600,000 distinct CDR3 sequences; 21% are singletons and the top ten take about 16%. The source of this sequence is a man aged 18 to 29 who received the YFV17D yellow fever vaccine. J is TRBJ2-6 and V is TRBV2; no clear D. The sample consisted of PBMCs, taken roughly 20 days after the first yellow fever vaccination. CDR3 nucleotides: TGTGCCAGCAGTGAAGGGATCAACGGGCTGACTTTC. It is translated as CASSEGINGLTF.